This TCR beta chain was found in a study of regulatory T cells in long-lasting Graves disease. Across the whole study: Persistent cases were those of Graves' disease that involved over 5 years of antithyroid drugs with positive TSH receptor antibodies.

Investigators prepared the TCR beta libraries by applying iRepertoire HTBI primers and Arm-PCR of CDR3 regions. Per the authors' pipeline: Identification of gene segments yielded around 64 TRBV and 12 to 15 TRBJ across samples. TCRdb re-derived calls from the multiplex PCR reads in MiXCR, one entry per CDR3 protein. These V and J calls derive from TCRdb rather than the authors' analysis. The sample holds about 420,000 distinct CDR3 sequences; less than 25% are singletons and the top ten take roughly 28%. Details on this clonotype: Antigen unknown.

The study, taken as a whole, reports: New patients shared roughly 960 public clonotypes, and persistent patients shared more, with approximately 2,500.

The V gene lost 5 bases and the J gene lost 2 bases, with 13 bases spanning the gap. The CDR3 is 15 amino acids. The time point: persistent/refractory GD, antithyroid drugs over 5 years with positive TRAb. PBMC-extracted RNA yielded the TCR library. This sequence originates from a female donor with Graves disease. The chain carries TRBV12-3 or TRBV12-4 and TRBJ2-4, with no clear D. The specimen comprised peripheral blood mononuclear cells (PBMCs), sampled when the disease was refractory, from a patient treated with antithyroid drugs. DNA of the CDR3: TGTGCCAGCAGTCTCGCCATTCCGTCCAAAAACATTCAGTACTTC. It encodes CASSLAIPSKNIQYF.